Listed below are T cell receptor beta chains from one sample, sequenced in a study of blood T cell repertoires in COVID-19. Only in-frame clones appear in the TCRdb table, and some are missing; sequencing was by immunoSEQ multiplex PCR. The sample holds 270,000 or so clones, under 90% seen once. The sample consisted of peripheral blood. Source of these receptors: a woman in her thirties or forties who had recovered from COVID-19. Both conserved end residues are part of each CDR3. Each record gives: CDR3 protein, CDR3 DNA, D gene, J gene, V gene, clone size. A D gene is named only where the DNA matches it firmly. Not all rows give a size; the values are once, few, many and, for expanded clones, a class.

CDR3aa: CASSTRDRWNYEQYF
CDR3nt: TGTGCCAGCAGCACCCGGGACAGGTGGAACTACGAGCAGTACTTC
d_gene: TRBD1
j_gene: TRBJ2-7
v_gene: TRBV25-1
abundance: NA

CDR3aa: CASSPVFRAVEQYF
CDR3nt: TGTGCCAGCTCACCGGTTTTCAGGGCTGTCGAGCAGTACTTC
d_gene: NA
j_gene: TRBJ2-7
v_gene: TRBV18
abundance: NA

CDR3aa: CATQIAGGPGDTQYF
CDR3nt: TGTGCCACCCAAATAGCGGGAGGGCCGGGGGATACGCAGTATTTT
d_gene: TRBD2
j_gene: TRBJ2-3
v_gene: TRBV7-9
abundance: NA

CDR3aa: CSAEEGLRGYTF
CDR3nt: TGCAGCGCGGAGGAGGGACTGCGCGGCTACACCTTC
d_gene: NA
j_gene: TRBJ1-2
v_gene: TRBV29-1
abundance: once

CDR3aa: CASSPRPLAGVDEQFF
CDR3nt: TGTGCCAGCAGCCCCCGTCCTCTAGCGGGAGTCGATGAGCAGTTCTTC
d_gene: TRBD2
j_gene: TRBJ2-1
v_gene: TRBV7-2
abundance: NA

CDR3aa: CASSRGVQETQYF
CDR3nt: TGCGCCAGCTCCAGGGGGGTCCAAGAGACCCAGTACTTC
d_gene: NA
j_gene: TRBJ2-5
v_gene: TRBV10-2
abundance: NA

CDR3aa: CSVRVSLQRADTQYF
CDR3nt: TGCAGCGTGAGGGTAAGCCTCCAACGGGCAGATACGCAGTATTTT
d_gene: NA
j_gene: TRBJ2-3
v_gene: TRBV29-1
abundance: NA

CDR3aa: CASSGADSPYGYTF
CDR3nt: TGTGCCAGCAGCGGGGCTGACAGCCCCTATGGCTACACCTTC
d_gene: NA
j_gene: TRBJ1-2
v_gene: TRBV5-5
abundance: NA

CDR3aa: CASSEMSPGLAGGQETQYF
CDR3nt: TGTGCCAGCAGTGAAATGAGCCCTGGACTAGCGGGCGGCCAAGAGACCCAGTACTTC
d_gene: TRBD2
j_gene: TRBJ2-5
v_gene: TRBV6-1
abundance: NA

CDR3aa: CAWSTTYAYEQYF
CDR3nt: TGTGCCTGGAGTACCACTTATGCCTACGAGCAGTACTTC
d_gene: NA
j_gene: TRBJ2-7
v_gene: TRBV30
abundance: NA

CDR3aa: CASRQGGSGNTIYF
CDR3nt: TGTGCCAGCCGTCAGGGGGGCTCTGGAAACACCATATATTTT
d_gene: TRBD1
j_gene: TRBJ1-3
v_gene: TRBV28
abundance: NA

CDR3aa: CASNKGQAGVYGYTF
CDR3nt: TGTGCCAGCAACAAGGGACAGGCGGGTGTCTATGGCTACACCTTC
d_gene: TRBD1
j_gene: TRBJ1-2
v_gene: TRBV28
abundance: once

CDR3aa: CASSLGDSHYEQYF
CDR3nt: TGTGCCAGCAGTTTAGGGGACTCCCACTACGAGCAGTACTTC
d_gene: NA
j_gene: TRBJ2-7
v_gene: TRBV28
abundance: NA

CDR3aa: CASRGGGYSGANVLTF
CDR3nt: TGTGCCAGCAGAGGGGGGGGTTACTCTGGGGCCAACGTCCTGACTTTC
d_gene: NA
j_gene: TRBJ2-6
v_gene: TRBV2
abundance: NA

CDR3aa: CASSDGAGGGTDTQYF
CDR3nt: TGTGCCAGCAGCGATGGTGCGGGAGGCGGCACAGATACGCAGTATTTT
d_gene: TRBD2
j_gene: TRBJ2-3
v_gene: TRBV9
abundance: NA

CDR3aa: CASSLAGEAGANVLTF
CDR3nt: TGTGCCAGCAGCTTAGCGGGAGAGGCTGGGGCCAACGTCCTGACTTTC
d_gene: NA
j_gene: TRBJ2-6
v_gene: TRBV7-2
abundance: NA

CDR3aa: CASSPDRGVYGYTF
CDR3nt: TGTGCCAGCAGCCCGGACAGGGGGGTCTATGGCTACACCTTC
d_gene: TRBD1
j_gene: TRBJ1-2
v_gene: TRBV9
abundance: NA

CDR3aa: CATSGTSTTGRNRWETQYF
CDR3nt: TGTGCCACCAGCGGAACGAGCACGACAGGGAGGAATCGATGGGAGACCCAGTACTTC
d_gene: NA
j_gene: TRBJ2-5
v_gene: TRBV15
abundance: NA

CDR3aa: CASSGGVQGTEAFF
CDR3nt: TGCGCCAGCAGCGGAGGAGTACAGGGTACTGAAGCTTTCTTT
d_gene: NA
j_gene: TRBJ1-1
v_gene: TRBV5-1
abundance: NA

CDR3aa: CAWSVAGGNEQFF
CDR3nt: TGTGCCTGGAGCGTAGCGGGAGGCAATGAGCAGTTCTTC
d_gene: TRBD2
j_gene: TRBJ2-1
v_gene: TRBV30
abundance: NA

CDR3aa: CASSFIREHGEQYF
CDR3nt: TGTGCCAGCAGCTTCATCCGGGAGCATGGCGAGCAGTACTTC
d_gene: NA
j_gene: TRBJ2-7
v_gene: TRBV11-3
abundance: NA

CDR3aa: CASSRTTDNQPQHF
CDR3nt: TGTGCCAGCAGCCGGACGACAGATAATCAGCCCCAGCATTTT
d_gene: NA
j_gene: TRBJ1-5
v_gene: TRBV5-5
abundance: NA

CDR3aa: CASRGQLNTGELFF
CDR3nt: TGTGCCAGCAGGGGACAGCTGAACACCGGGGAGCTGTTTTTT
d_gene: TRBD1
j_gene: TRBJ2-2
v_gene: TRBV27
abundance: NA

CDR3aa: CASSRGQDQPQHF
CDR3nt: TGTGCCAGCAGCCGGGGACAGGATCAGCCCCAGCATTTT
d_gene: TRBD1
j_gene: TRBJ1-5
v_gene: TRBV5-4
abundance: few

CDR3aa: CASSSESSGSPSRYF
CDR3nt: TGTGCCAGCAGCTCGGAGTCTAGCGGGAGTCCGTCTCGGTACTTC
d_gene: TRBD2
j_gene: TRBJ2-7
v_gene: TRBV11-2
abundance: NA

CDR3aa: CASSSQGQWWETQYF
CDR3nt: TGTGCCAGCAGTTCTCAGGGACAGTGGTGGGAGACCCAGTACTTC
d_gene: TRBD1
j_gene: TRBJ2-5
v_gene: TRBV28
abundance: NA

CDR3aa: CASSYSAEAYEQYF
CDR3nt: TGTGCCAGCAGTTACTCTGCAGAGGCCTACGAGCAGTACTTC
d_gene: NA
j_gene: TRBJ2-7
v_gene: TRBV6-5
abundance: NA

CDR3aa: CASSPSLAGAPEPYEQYF
CDR3nt: TGTGCCAGCAGCCCCAGTTTAGCGGGAGCCCCTGAACCCTACGAGCAGTACTTC
d_gene: TRBD2
j_gene: TRBJ2-7
v_gene: TRBV3-1/TRBV3-2
abundance: NA

CDR3aa: CATSLRGYTF
CDR3nt: TGTGCCACCAGCCTTAGAGGCTACACCTTC
d_gene: NA
j_gene: TRBJ1-2
v_gene: TRBV6-5
abundance: NA

CDR3aa: CASSLEGTTYEQYF
CDR3nt: TGTGCCAGCAGCTTAGAAGGGACTACCTACGAGCAGTACTTC
d_gene: TRBD2
j_gene: TRBJ2-7
v_gene: TRBV11-2
abundance: NA

CDR3aa: CASSIQVGVPYNEQFF
CDR3nt: TGTGCCAGTAGTATACAGGTAGGGGTCCCCTACAATGAGCAGTTCTTC
d_gene: NA
j_gene: TRBJ2-1
v_gene: TRBV19
abundance: NA

CDR3aa: CASSLSTGDEQYF
CDR3nt: TGTGCCAGCAGTTTATCCACAGGAGACGAGCAGTACTTC
d_gene: NA
j_gene: TRBJ2-7
v_gene: TRBV28
abundance: NA

CDR3aa: CCTGGYTF
CDR3nt: TGCTGTACGGGGGGCTACACCTTC
d_gene: NA
j_gene: TRBJ1-2
v_gene: TRBV10-1
abundance: few

CDR3aa: CASSFAGGNNEQFF
CDR3nt: TGCGCCAGCAGCTTCGCGGGGGGTAACAATGAGCAGTTCTTC
d_gene: TRBD2
j_gene: TRBJ2-1
v_gene: TRBV5-1
abundance: few

CDR3aa: CASSPGLYVDSPLHF
CDR3nt: TGTGCCAGCAGTCCCGGGTTGTATGTGGATTCACCCCTCCACTTT
d_gene: NA
j_gene: TRBJ1-6
v_gene: TRBV28
abundance: NA

CDR3aa: CASSLDAAGGYQETQYF
CDR3nt: TGTGCCAGCAGCTTAGACGCCGCCGGGGGGTACCAAGAGACCCAGTACTTC
d_gene: TRBD2
j_gene: TRBJ2-5
v_gene: TRBV7-9
abundance: NA

CDR3aa: CASSIAAGDTYEQYF
CDR3nt: TGTGCCAGTAGTATAGCCGCCGGGGACACCTACGAGCAGTACTTC
d_gene: NA
j_gene: TRBJ2-7
v_gene: TRBV19
abundance: once

CDR3aa: CASKRESSTDTQYF
CDR3nt: TGTGCCAGCAAGCGGGAGAGTAGCACAGATACGCAGTATTTT
d_gene: TRBD2
j_gene: TRBJ2-3
v_gene: TRBV2
abundance: NA

CDR3aa: CASSAERGYGNTIYF
CDR3nt: TGTGCCAGCAGCGCCGAACGGGGTTATGGAAACACCATATATTTT
d_gene: NA
j_gene: TRBJ1-3
v_gene: TRBV11-3
abundance: NA

CDR3aa: CTSSQAGYNEQFF
CDR3nt: TGCACCAGCAGCCAAGCGGGCTACAATGAGCAGTTCTTC
d_gene: NA
j_gene: TRBJ2-1
v_gene: TRBV1
abundance: NA

CDR3aa: CASSSAGGGEQYF
CDR3nt: TGTGCCAGCAGTTCCGCAGGGGGTGGCGAGCAGTACTTC
d_gene: TRBD1
j_gene: TRBJ2-7
v_gene: TRBV28
abundance: NA

CDR3aa: CATSDPGETQYF
CDR3nt: TGTGCCACCAGTGACCCCGGGGAGACCCAGTACTTC
d_gene: NA
j_gene: TRBJ2-5
v_gene: TRBV24-1
abundance: NA

CDR3aa: CAGPGQGIYGYTF
CDR3nt: TGTGCCGGGCCGGGACAGGGGATCTATGGCTACACCTTC
d_gene: TRBD1
j_gene: TRBJ1-2
v_gene: TRBV30
abundance: NA

CDR3aa: CASSEAVPGLQVF
CDR3nt: TGTGCCAGCAGTGAAGCGGTACCGGGACTCCAAGTCTTC
d_gene: NA
j_gene: TRBJ2-1
v_gene: TRBV2
abundance: NA

CDR3aa: CASSPGQGVFTEAFF
CDR3nt: TGTGCCAGCAGTCCGGGACAGGGGGTATTCACTGAAGCTTTCTTT
d_gene: TRBD1
j_gene: TRBJ1-1
v_gene: TRBV28
abundance: NA

CDR3aa: CASSGRPSDAFF
CDR3nt: TGTGCCAGCAGTGGGAGGCCTTCGGACGCTTTCTTT
d_gene: NA
j_gene: TRBJ1-1
v_gene: TRBV28
abundance: NA

CDR3aa: CASSPRPGLAGGLYNEQFF
CDR3nt: TGTGCCAGCAGCCCCCGCCCTGGACTAGCGGGAGGCCTCTACAATGAGCAGTTCTTC
d_gene: TRBD2
j_gene: TRBJ2-1
v_gene: TRBV11-2
abundance: NA

CDR3aa: CASSPDRGHGGNTIYF
CDR3nt: TGCGCCAGCAGCCCGGACAGGGGCCACGGAGGAAACACCATATATTTT
d_gene: TRBD1
j_gene: TRBJ1-3
v_gene: TRBV5-1
abundance: NA

CDR3aa: CASSLSAGEHYNEQFF
CDR3nt: TGTGCCAGCAGTTTATCGGCAGGGGAGCACTACAATGAGCAGTTCTTC
d_gene: NA
j_gene: TRBJ2-1
v_gene: TRBV27
abundance: NA

CDR3aa: CASSPRTSYDNEQFF
CDR3nt: TGTGCCAGCTCACCACGGACTAGTTACGACAATGAGCAGTTCTTC
d_gene: TRBD2
j_gene: TRBJ2-1
v_gene: TRBV18
abundance: NA

CDR3aa: CASSGASGATYQETQYF
CDR3nt: TGTGCCAGCAGCGGGGCTAGCGGAGCTACGTACCAAGAGACCCAGTACTTC
d_gene: TRBD2
j_gene: TRBJ2-5
v_gene: TRBV11-3
abundance: NA

CDR3aa: CATMAGRLNSPLHF
CDR3nt: TGTGCCACGATGGCGGGACGGCTAAATTCACCCCTCCACTTT
d_gene: NA
j_gene: TRBJ1-6
v_gene: TRBV19
abundance: NA

CDR3aa: CASSYQGTYNEQFF
CDR3nt: TGTGCCAGCAGCTACCAGGGGACGTACAATGAGCAGTTCTTC
d_gene: NA
j_gene: TRBJ2-1
v_gene: TRBV7-6
abundance: once

CDR3aa: CASSPGSYEQYF
CDR3nt: TGTGCCAGCAGCCCAGGTTCCTACGAGCAGTACTTC
d_gene: NA
j_gene: TRBJ2-7
v_gene: TRBV7-9
abundance: NA

CDR3aa: CASSQTSGSGSYEQYF
CDR3nt: TGCGCCAGCAGCCAGACTAGCGGGAGTGGTTCCTACGAGCAGTACTTC
d_gene: TRBD2
j_gene: TRBJ2-7
v_gene: TRBV5-1
abundance: few